This T cell receptor (beta chain) is drawn from a study of CD8+ T cells in alopecia areata. Researchers gathered lesional scalp punch biopsies and peripheral blood from patients with alopecia areata. Researchers picked out CD4+ and CD8+ T cells from PBMCs by sorting. Whole-study results and caveats: Scalp samples also yield sequences from resident alphabeta T cells of normal skin. Especially in alopecia totalis/universalis, lesional scalp showed greater clonality than normal scalp did.

Notes on this clone: What it binds is unknown.

Sequencing used cDNA as its template, made by extracting RNA and reverse transcribing it. The data were produced by immunoSEQ multiplex PCR, yet TCRdb's version contains in-frame clones alone and is incomplete. The sample comprises 180,000 or so clones, less than 80% of which are singletons, and roughly an eighth rests with the top ten. V gave up 3 bases and J gave up 1 base, with 6 bases separating them. The CDR3 spans 12 residues. The V gene's germline CDR1 is GTSNPN and CDR2 SVGIG (reference sequence). The material was CD8+ T cells sorted from blood, obtained at week 0. The genes are TRBV30 and TRBJ1-1; D is ambiguous. The TCR was taken from a human donor with alopecia areata. As DNA, the CDR3 is TGTGCCTGGAGGATTACGAACACTGAAGCTTTCTTT. Translating gives CAWRITNTEAFF.